Included here is one TCR beta chain sequence, with context. Its antigen is currently unknown. This CDR3 has 15 amino acids. Trimming took off 1 base at V and 2 bases at J, with 10 bases between the two ends. Germline loops: CDR1 SGHTA, CDR2 FQGNSA. This record comes from a study of cytomegalovirus exposure and HLA in healthy donors. Whole-study findings and limits: Later on, an analysis tied some 17,000 TCR beta sequences to HLA alleles at 0.05 false discovery rate. Indistinguishability led to the exclusion of some V segments, TRBV6-2 and TRBV6-3 included. Later analysis reportedly placed an Asian-associated ancestry cluster below the roughly 680-donor mean in N-insertions.

The primer mix had 60 Vbeta and 13 Jbeta primers. TCRdb keeps only in-frame clones here, not all; method: immunoSEQ multiplex PCR. The data show under 100,000 clones, around 62% seen once. This sequence joins TRBV7-2 and TRBJ2-3; tentative D call: TRBD1 (5 bases). This TCR derives from a woman aged 30 to 39 in good health and CMV-seropositive. The source material was PBMCs. Here the CDR3 DNA reads TGTGCCAGCAGCTTAGGGGGCGGTTACACAGATACGCAGTATTTT. The encoded protein is CASSLGGGYTDTQYF.